This T cell receptor beta chain was retrieved from a study of control samples from healthy donors and cancer patients (dated by TCRdb to the early 2020s). Note on this clone: This clone's antigen is unknown. Base qualities were left out, and no much larger clone turns up one base away.

Library method: the immunoSEQ multiplex PCR assay. In TCRdb, the immuneACCESS table is reduced to in-frame sequences with V and J assigned. These tables do not hold every clone; where another copy was compared, an unresolved V gene accounts for under half, and the others remain unexplained. This sample comprises 150,000 to 200,000 clones, more than 90% of them detected only once. The top ten constitute around 2% of the sample. The specimen sequenced was blood. The TCR originated in a middle-aged woman in good health.

The CDR3 has the sequence CASSENLGGLTEAFF. The DNA sequence follows: TGTGCCAGCAGTGAAAATTTGGGAGGGCTCACTGAAGCTTTCTTT. The sequence links TRBV6-1 to TRBJ1-1, with the D gene uncertain. The CDR3 goes from the cysteine to the phenylalanine over 15 residues. The entry retains the CDR3 DNA only, 45 bases that are in frame from base 1. The germline V gene supplies CDR1 MNHNS and CDR2 SASEGT. The junction shows trimming of 2 bases on V and 4 bases on J, plus 14 bases between the germline ends.